Listed below are T cell receptor beta chains from one sample, sequenced in a study of identical twins. TCRdb re-analysed the 5' RACE reads in MiXCR, keeping a single row per CDR3 protein. This table has a few hundred thousand distinct CDR3 sequences, roughly an eighth appearing once. These data were likewise used in another study, on yellow fever vaccine responses in identical twins.

Sequencing was carried out using CD8+ T cells sorted from blood. The receptors derive from a woman between 18 and 30 years old in good health. Each CDR3 is given with its conserved first and last residue. A D gene is named only where the DNA matches it firmly. Size values are once, few and many counts, or a class for expanded clones, and some rows have none.

TRBD1	TRBV12-3/TRBV12-4	TRBJ2-7	-	TGTGCCAGCAGGGGGACAGGGGCCCCCTACGAGCAGTACTTC	CASRGTGAPYEQYF
-	TRBV9	TRBJ2-2	few	TGTGCCAGCAGCGTAGAAGGGTCCGACACCGGGGAGCTGTTTTTT	CASSVEGSDTGELFF
TRBD2	TRBV11-2	TRBJ2-5	-	TGTGCCAGCAGCTTGACAACTAGCGGACAAGAGACCCAGTACTTC	CASSLTTSGQETQYF
-	TRBV15	TRBJ2-3	-	TGTGCCACCACCCAGAGCCCGGGTAGTGGCACAGATACGCAGTATTTT	CATTQSPGSGTDTQYF
-	TRBV7-6	TRBJ2-7	few	TGTGCCAGCAGCTTAGGTGGCGGGCAGTCCTACGAGCAGTACTTC	CASSLGGGQSYEQYF
-	TRBV29-1	TRBJ2-3	-	TGCAGCGTTCTCCAGGGTCCAGATACGCAGTATTTT	CSVLQGPDTQYF
-	TRBV28	TRBJ2-7	many	TGTGCCAGCAGTTTAGGGAGTCCCGGACGGTCCTACGAGCAGTACTTC	CASSLGSPGRSYEQYF
-	TRBV7-6	TRBJ2-5	-	TGTGCCAGCAGCTGGTACCAAGAGACCCAGTACTTC	CASSWYQETQYF
TRBD1	TRBV5-1	TRBJ1-4	few	TGCGCCAGCAGCAAATGGACAGGGTGGGGTGAAAAACTGTTTTTT	CASSKWTGWGEKLFF
-	TRBV7-9	TRBJ2-2	few	TGTGCCAGCAGCTTACCGGGACTCCCGAACACCGGGGAGCTGTTTTTT	CASSLPGLPNTGELFF
-	TRBV4-2	TRBJ2-2	few	TGTGCCAGCAGCCAAGATAAGGGGAGTCCCGGGGAGCTGTTTTTT	CASSQDKGSPGELFF
TRBD2	TRBV7-9	TRBJ2-1	-	TGTGCCAGCAGCTCGGTAGCGGGCCCTTCCAATGAGCAGTTCTTC	CASSSVAGPSNEQFF
TRBD1	TRBV4-1	TRBJ1-2	few	TGTGCCAGCAGCCGGGAACAGGGGATATTGGTTGGAGATGGCTACACCTTC	CASSREQGILVGDGYTF
-	TRBV2	TRBJ2-5	many	TGTGCCACCTCAGGCCCGAGGATTCAAGAGACCCAGTACTTC	CATSGPRIQETQYF
-	TRBV12-3/TRBV12-4	TRBJ2-5	medium-sized	TGTGCCAGCAGTTTAGGAGAGACCCAGTACTTC	CASSLGETQYF
-	TRBV12-3/TRBV12-4	TRBJ1-2	few	TGTGCCAGCAGTTTAGGGTCCCTCTATGGCTACACCTTC	CASSLGSLYGYTF
-	TRBV27	TRBJ2-7	-	TGTGCCAGCGGTCCCGGGGTCTCCTACGAGCAGTACTTC	CASGPGVSYEQYF
-	TRBV5-6	TRBJ1-6	few	TGTGCCAGCAGCTTGGAGGGGGGCGGATATTCACCCCTCCACTTT	CASSLEGGGYSPLHF
-	TRBV4-1	TRBJ2-7	many	TGCGCCAGCAGCCAAGGAAGGCTCGGAGGGCCTTATTTCGAGCAGTACTTC	CASSQGRLGGPYFEQYF
-	TRBV3-1	TRBJ2-1	-	TGTGCCAGCAGCCAAGTAAGGAGTGCTGAGCAGTTCTTC	CASSQVRSAEQFF
TRBD1	TRBV20-1	TRBJ1-4	-	TGCAGTGCTAGAGGGGTAGGGGGCCAGGGGGAAAAACTGTTTTTT	CSARGVGGQGEKLFF
-	TRBV10-3	TRBJ1-1	-	TGTGCCATCAGTGACAGCGTCACTGAAGCTTTCTTT	CAISDSVTEAFF
-	TRBV15	TRBJ2-5	-	TGTGCCACCAGCCGAGGGGAGACAAGGGTGCGAGAAGAGACCCAGTACTTC	CATSRGETRVREETQYF
-	TRBV20-1	TRBJ1-1	few	TGCAGTGCTAGATCCAGCTACCAGGGGAGCACTGAAGCTTTCTTT	CSARSSYQGSTEAFF
TRBD1	TRBV5-1	TRBJ1-2	-	TGCGCCAGCAGCCCGGGACGGGACAGATTTAACTATGGCTACACCTTC	CASSPGRDRFNYGYTF
-	TRBV18	TRBJ1-2	-	TGTGCCAGCTCACGGCAGGGGAGGTATGGCTACACCTTC	CASSRQGRYGYTF
TRBD1	TRBV2	TRBJ1-4	-	TGTGCCAGCAGTGTTTCATCAGGGGGAGAAAAACTGTTTTTT	CASSVSSGGEKLFF
-	TRBV28	TRBJ1-1	few	TGTGCCAGCAGTTTATATGGGTTGAGGGTGAACACTGAAGCTTTCTTT	CASSLYGLRVNTEAFF
-	TRBV18	TRBJ2-7	-	TGTGCCAGCTCACCGCCAGGACCAGTTTACGAGCAGTACTTC	CASSPPGPVYEQYF
-	TRBV12-3/TRBV12-4	TRBJ2-7	-	TGTGCCAGCAGTTTAGCGTTAGTGGGAGCCAGGGACTACTTC	CASSLALVGARDYF
TRBD1	TRBV3-1	TRBJ2-1	-	TGTGCCTCCTGCCAAGATCCAGACAGGGATGGTTACAATGAGCAGTTCTTC	CASCQDPDRDGYNEQFF
TRBD2	TRBV12-3/TRBV12-4	TRBJ2-7	few	TGTGCCAGCAGTACCTCGGGACTAGCGAGTTACGAGCAGTACTTC	CASSTSGLASYEQYF
-	TRBV27	TRBJ2-7	many	TGTGCCAGCAGCTTGACAGGTTCCTACGAGCAGTACTTC	CASSLTGSYEQYF
TRBD1	TRBV11-2	TRBJ2-1	-	TGTGCCAGCAGCTTAACCGGGACAGGGGTAGGTAATGAGCAGTTCTTC	CASSLTGTGVGNEQFF
-	TRBV4-1	TRBJ2-5	-	TGCGCCAGCAGCCAAGAATACAGGTCAGAGACCCAGTACTTC	CASSQEYRSETQYF
-	TRBV7-8	TRBJ2-6	-	TGTGCCAGCAGCATACAGATTTCACCCGCTAACGTCCTGACTTTC	CASSIQISPANVLTF
-	TRBV5-1	TRBJ2-3	few	TGCGCCAGCAGCTTAAGGCTAGCGCCCCATCCGGCGCAGTATTTT	CASSLRLAPHPAQYF
TRBD2	TRBV27	TRBJ2-1	-	TGTGCCAGCAGCTCGGGACTAGACAAGTACTTC	CASSSGLDKYF
TRBD1	TRBV3-1	TRBJ2-2	few	TGTGCCAGCACCTTCTCCGGGACAGGAAACACCGGGGAGCTGTTTTTT	CASTFSGTGNTGELFF
-	TRBV28	TRBJ2-3	few	TGTGCCAGCAGACTACGGAGCGCTTCTAGCACAGATACGCAGTATTTT	CASRLRSASSTDTQYF
-	TRBV6-1	TRBJ2-1	-	TGTGCCAGCAGTGAAAAAGGAGTGGGATGGGGTGAGCAGTTCTTC	CASSEKGVGWGEQFF